The 14 T cell receptor beta chains below come from one sample, sequenced in a study of T cells in Graves' hyperthyroidism and ophthalmopathy. Regions amplified from RNA transcripts were the TCR beta CDR3 regions. First-round RT-PCR targeting the TCR CDR3 was performed with the HTBI primer set. TCRdb re-called the multiplex PCR reads through MiXCR, storing one row per CDR3 protein. The table records approximately 720,000 distinct CDR3 sequences, 18% of them present only once. The sample was blood. These receptors all stem from a woman aged 50 to 60 with Graves' hyperthyroidism that later progressed to Graves' ophthalmopathy.

This clonotype showed up many times. CDR3 loop: CASSAYGSDTQYF. The CDR3 region has the DNA TGTGCCAGCAGTGCCTACGGGTCAGATACGCAGTATTTT. The chain joins TRBV6-1 to TRBJ2-3; D is undetermined. The V gene's germline CDR1 is MNHNS and CDR2 SASEGT. This CDR3 has 13 amino acids. Trimming took 4 bases from V and 4 from J, leaving 9 bases between them.

The V call is TRBV11-2, the J call TRBJ2-4, with TRBD2 identical over 8 bases. The CDR3 covers 15 residues. CDR1 is SGHAT, CDR2 FQNNGV, per germline. V dropped 5 bases and J dropped 12; count of bases not matched to a gene: 15. The CDR3 reads CASSPGGGSGDAQYF. Written as DNA, the CDR3 is TGTGCCAGCAGCCCGGGGGGGGGTAGCGGGGATGCTCAGTACTTC.

This clonotype was seen repeatedly, ten times or more. The rearrangement uses TRBV20-1 and TRBJ2-7; TRBD1 or TRBD2 may be the D gene (6 bases each). Germline V gene sequence: CDR1 DFQATT, CDR2 SNEGSKA (reference sequence). This CDR3 is 16 amino acids long. V lost 1 base and J lost 3, with 19 bases in between. CDR3 coding DNA: TGCAGTGCTAGAGTTCCCGGGGGCGAGGGTGGCTACGAGCAGTACTTC. This sequence encodes CSARVPGGEGGYEQYF.

The chain links TRBV2 to TRBJ2-1; 7 bases are shared with TRBD2. The CDR3 has 16 residues. Germline V gene sequence: CDR1 SNHLY, CDR2 FYNNEI. The V and J ends lost 7 bases and 0 bases, in that order; junction bases with no gene match: 9. The CDR3: CASISLGGYSYNEQFF. DNA of the CDR3: TGTGCCAGCATATCCCTCGGGGGGTACTCCTACAATGAGCAGTTCTTC.

The chain employs TRBV4-1 and TRBJ2-7, with 10 bases lining up with TRBD2. Germline CDR1 and CDR2: MGHRA and YSYEKL. Trimming cost V 4 bases and J 6 bases; bases outside gene matches: 9. This CDR3 has 15 residues. CDR3 residues: CASSLNSGGATEQYF. The CDR3 DNA follows: TGCGCCAGCAGCCTTAACAGCGGGGGGGCTACCGAGCAGTACTTC.

The chain carries TRBV27 and TRBJ2-7; D is unclear. The germline V gene encodes CDR1 MNHEY and CDR2 SMNVEV (reference sequence). The CDR3 length is 13 residues. Trimming left V 1 base short and J 0 bases short, with 4 bases between. The CDR3 sequence: CASSLYPSYEQYF. The CDR3 region has the DNA TGTGCCAGCAGTTTATACCCCTCCTACGAGCAGTACTTC.

This chain connects TRBV6-2 or TRBV6-3 to TRBJ2-7; 8 nucleotides agree with TRBD1. The CDR3 totals 17 residues. The ends lost 6 bases at V and 2 bases at J; junction bases unmatched: 15. Germline V gene lookup returns CDR1 MNHEY and CDR2 SVGEGT. CDR3 coding DNA: TGTGCCAGCAGCGATAATAGGGGACAGGTAGCAACCTACGAGCAGTACTTC. This translates into CASSDNRGQVATYEQYF.

This clonotype was observed a handful of times. V gene TRBV2 combines with J gene TRBJ2-6; TRBD1 might be the D (6 bases). This CDR3 is 15 amino acids long. V lost 7 bases to trimming and J lost 0 bases, with 10 bases between them. CDR1 SNHLY and CDR2 FYNNEI come from the germline V gene. CDR3 sequence (DNA): TGTGCCAGCAAAACAGGGTACTCTGGGGCCAACGTCCTGACTTTC. Translation: CASKTGYSGANVLTF.

This clonotype was counted only a few times. The chain couples TRBV7-9 to TRBJ2-5; 8 bases map to TRBD2. CDR1 and CDR2 (germline): SEHNR, FQNEAQ (reference sequence). V lost 10 bases to trimming and J lost 5 bases; unmatched junction nucleotides: 12. The CDR3 runs to 14 residues. The CDR3 spells CAIKWSREGETQYF. CDR3 DNA sequence: TGTGCCATCAAATGGAGCCGGGAGGGCGAGACCCAGTACTTC. Together with reference TRBV7-9 and TRBJ2-5, the CDR3 gives the full variable domain: DTGVSQNPRHKITKRGQNVTFRCDPISEHNRLYWYRQTLGQGPEFLTYFQNEAQLEKSRLLSDRFSAERPKGSFSTLEIQRTEQGDSAMYLCAIKWSREGETQYFGPGTRLLVL.

This clonotype was counted ten times or more. The CDR3 region has the DNA TGTGCCAGCAGTGAGTTGGCAGGGCAGACCTACGAGCAGTACTTC. Translated: CASSELAGQTYEQYF. The V gene is TRBV2, the J gene TRBJ2-7; D is possibly TRBD1 (5 bases). The CDR3 is made up of 15 amino acids. Per the germline V gene, CDR1 is SNHLY and CDR2 is FYNNEI. With 3 bases removed from V and 2 bases from J, the gap between germline ends came to 14 bases.

This clonotype has only a few counts. The chain has TRBV29-1 and TRBJ2-7; TRBD1 might be the D (6 bases). Germline V gene lookup returns CDR1 SQVTM and CDR2 ANQGSEA. Trimming stripped 6 bases from V and 5 bases from J, with 14 bases between. The CDR3 is made up of 12 amino acids. This chain's CDR3 is CSVKGEFDEQYF. The CDR3 DNA reads TGCAGCGTGAAGGGGGAATTCGACGAGCAGTACTTC.

This clonotype was seen more than once but under ten times. The V call is TRBV20-1, the J call TRBJ1-2, with D perhaps matching TRBD1 (5 bases). Germline loops: CDR1 DFQATT, CDR2 SNEGSKA (reference sequence). The CDR3 is 14 residues long. V shed 1 base and J shed 4 bases, with 13 bases lying between them. CDR3 loop: CSARGRDRLYGYTF. The CDR3 DNA is TGCAGTGCTAGAGGTCGGGACCGCCTCTATGGCTACACCTTC.

The chain employs TRBV27 and TRBJ2-3; 7 bases fit TRBD1. Per the germline V gene, CDR1 is MNHEY and CDR2 is SMNVEV (reference sequence). The length of the CDR3 is 16 residues. V trimming: 1 base; J trimming: 2 bases; junction bases outside the gene matches: 6. CDR3 in DNA: TGTGCCAGCAGTTTATATTTAGGGGGCGCCACAGATACGCAGTATTTT. It encodes CASSLYLGGATDTQYF.

This clonotype was counted between two and nine times. The chain links TRBV20-1 to TRBJ2-4; 8 nucleotides line up with TRBD2. V lost 0 bases and J lost 5; bases outside the gene matches: 9. Looked up from germline, CDR1 is DFQATT and CDR2 is SNEGSKA (reference sequence). This CDR3 is built from 16 residues. This CDR3 reads CSARDLGRGYENIQYF. CDR3 DNA sequence: TGCAGTGCTAGAGATCTCGGGAGGGGGTACGAAAACATTCAGTACTTC.